This T cell receptor beta chain was identified in a study of identical twins. Each donor was a healthy Caucasian. This clonotype was found a few times. The antigen is unknown. TCRdb redid the calling of the 5' RACE reads with MiXCR, one entry per CDR3 protein. The sample consists of around 470,000 distinct CDR3 sequences, 14% of them appearing once. Study-wide points: Memory repertoires showed no such pattern, whereas abundant cord blood beta clonotypes carried fewer insertions. Excess sharing between twins was weaker in beta out-of-frame sequences.

The data also belong to a second study, concerning yellow fever vaccine responses in identical twins.

This clonotype originated in a woman aged 18 to 35 in good health. Sequences were obtained from CD4+ T cells sorted from blood.

The CDR3 is CASSSPVDSYEQYF. CDR3 bases: TGTGCCAGCAGTTCCCCGGTGGACTCCTACGAGCAGTACTTC. This rearrangement joins TRBV6-5 to TRBJ2-7; D gene ambiguous. Germline V gene sequence: CDR1 MNHEY, CDR2 SVGAGI. V lost 4 bases, J lost 0 bases, and 10 bases lay in between. There are 14 residues in the CDR3.